These 11 T cell receptor beta chains were all obtained from the same sample, sequenced in a study of cytomegalovirus exposure and HLA in healthy donors (dated by TCRdb to 2016 to 2017). Library preparation used the immunoSEQ multiplex PCR assay. A mixture of 60 forward primers for TCR Vbeta segments and 13 reverse primers for TCR Jbeta segments was used in the multiplex PCR. The clones in this table, taken by TCRdb from immuneACCESS, are in-frame only. Not every clone is retained; where verified, under half of the shortfall comes from an unresolved V gene, and the cause of the rest is unknown. For this sample the table gives 55,000 or so clones, of which just under 85% were detected only once. The top ten hold 2.9% of the sample. Sequences were obtained from PBMCs. The receptors shown here come from a man aged 50 to 60 in good health and CMV-seronegative.

The gene calls are TRBV27 and TRBJ1-5; D perhaps matches TRBD1 (5 bases). This CDR3 is built from 15 residues. Germline-derived CDR1 and CDR2 are MNHEY and SMNVEV (reference sequence). V was cut by 6 bases and J by 3 bases, with 15 bases left in between. The CDR3 sequence: CASRTDHISNQPQHF. The CDR3 DNA follows: TGTGCCAGCAGGACAGATCATATCTCCAATCAGCCCCAGCATTTT.

The chain carries TRBV7-2 and TRBJ1-6, with D hard to call. CDR3 length: 13 amino acids. Trimming removed 1 base at V and 9 bases at J, with 7 bases between. Germline V gene sequence: CDR1 SGHTA, CDR2 FQGNSA. The CDR3 region is CASSLGGGSPLHF. CDR3 nucleotides: TGTGCCAGCAGCTTAGGGGGAGGTTCACCCCTCCACTTT.

The chain's CDR3 is CAISSGTSAAYEQYF. CDR3 bases: TGTGCCATCAGCTCCGGGACTTCCGCCGCCTACGAGCAGTACTTC. The chain combines TRBV10-3 with TRBJ2-7, with D perhaps matching TRBD2 (6 bases). Trimming took 6 bases from V and 2 from J, leaving 17 bases between them. The CDR3 is 15 residues long. Germline V CDR1 and CDR2: ENHRY, SYGVKD.

The chain couples TRBV11-2 to TRBJ1-1; TRBD1 agrees at 9 bases. The CDR3 has 16 amino acids. With V trimmed by 0 bases and J by 0 bases, 2 bases remained unmatched. Germline values: CDR1 SGHAT, CDR2 FQNNGV. In DNA, the CDR3 is TGTGCCAGCAGCTTAGACGGGACAGGGTTGAACACTGAAGCTTTCTTT. It is translated as CASSLDGTGLNTEAFF. Full variable domain (outside the CDR3, taken from reference TRBV11-2 and TRBJ1-1): EAGVAQSPRYKIIEKRQSVAFWCNPISGHATLYWYQQILGQGPKLLIQFQNNGVVDDSQLPKDRFSAERLKGVDSTLKIQPAKLEDSAVYLCASSLDGTGLNTEAFFGQGTRLTVV.

The J gene is TRBJ1-1, the V gene TRBV6-1, with D uncertain. Per the germline V gene, CDR1 is MNHNS and CDR2 is SASEGT. V was pared by 7 bases and J by 1 base, with 7 bases between. There are 12 residues in the CDR3. This CDR3 is CASIGGNTEAFF. DNA of the CDR3: TGTGCCAGCATAGGAGGGAACACTGAAGCTTTCTTT.

The rearrangement joins TRBV5-1 to TRBJ2-4; TRBD2 matches at 9 bases. The CDR3 is 20 residues long. After removal of 0 bases from V and 1 base from J, the junction contained 14 bases not matched to a gene. The germline V gene encodes CDR1 SGHRS and CDR2 YFSETQ. CDR3 residues: CASSLGIGLALGAAKNIQYF. For the CDR3, the DNA is TGCGCCAGCAGCTTGGGTATCGGACTAGCGCTTGGTGCGGCCAAAAACATTCAGTACTTC.

CDR3 in amino acids: CASSPRDREGYTF. DNA for the CDR3: TGCGCCAGCAGCCCCCGGGACAGGGAAGGCTACACCTTC. The chain links TRBV5-1 to TRBJ1-2; TRBD1 matches 9 bases. Germline V gene data show CDR1 as SGHRS and CDR2 as YFSETQ. V lost 4 bases and J lost 8; bases outside the gene matches: 6. This CDR3 region has 13 residues. Full variable domain (missing parts from reference TRBV5-1 and TRBJ1-2): KAGVTQTPRYLIKTRGQQVTLSCSPISGHRSVSWYQQTPGQGLQFLFEYFSETQRNKGNFPGRFSGRQFSNSRSEMNVSTLELGDSALYLCASSPRDREGYTFGSGTRLTVV.

The rearrangement uses TRBV2 and TRBJ1-1, with 7 bases aligning to TRBD1. CDR1 is SNHLY, CDR2 FYNNEI, per germline. V shed 2 bases and J 2 bases; nucleotides not matched to a gene: 5. The CDR3 is made up of 15 amino acids. CDR3 in DNA: TGTGCCAGCAGTGAACCCGGGACAGTTAACACTGAAGCTTTCTTT. Protein: CASSEPGTVNTEAFF.

V is TRBV7-9 and J is TRBJ2-1, with 10 bases that match TRBD1. This CDR3 spans 16 amino acids. V shed 3 bases and J 6 bases; nucleotides not matched to a gene: 8. Germline-derived CDR1 and CDR2 are SEHNR and FQNEAQ (reference sequence). The CDR3 bases are TGTGCCAGCAGCTTGGGGGGGACAGGGGTACGCAATGAGCAGTTCTTC. Translating gives CASSLGGTGVRNEQFF. Full variable domain (missing parts from reference TRBV7-9 and TRBJ2-1): DTGVSQNPRHKITKRGQNVTFRCDPISEHNRLYWYRQTLGQGPEFLTYFQNEAQLEKSRLLSDRFSAERPKGSFSTLEIQRTEQGDSAMYLCASSLGGTGVRNEQFFGPGTRLTVL.

The V and J genes are TRBV14 and TRBJ1-1; D is unresolved. Trimming stripped 4 bases from V and 0 bases from J, with 6 bases between. The germline V gene encodes CDR1 SGHDN and CDR2 FVKESK. This CDR3 region has 13 residues. The CDR3 nucleotides read TGTGCCAGCAGCCTACAGATGAACACTGAAGCTTTCTTT. This translates into CASSLQMNTEAFF.

V usage is TRBV4-2 and J usage is TRBJ2-3; TRBD2 matches 8 bases. Per germline, CDR1 LGHNA and CDR2 YNFKEQ. With 4 bases clipped from V and 11 bases from J, the junction kept 8 bases outside the gene matches. This CDR3 contains 13 residues. The DNA for the CDR3 is TGTGCCAGCAGCCGCCCCGGGGGGGAGGAGCAGTATTTT. Translating it yields CASSRPGGEEQYF.